This T cell receptor beta chain was recorded in a study of cytomegalovirus exposure and HLA in healthy donors. Study outcomes and limitations: Segments of the TCR beta V type were, in most cases, productive about 87% or about 30% of the time in an earlier analysis.

Donors showed nominal health when sampled, although they likely had unrecorded immune exposures. About this clone: The antigen is undetermined.

Germline V CDR1 and CDR2: LNHDA, SQIVND (reference sequence). Trimming took off 11 bases at V and 7 bases at J, with 18 bases between the two ends. The CDR3 runs to 13 residues. Primers for the PCR totalled 60 Vbeta and 13 Jbeta. Clones were read by immunoSEQ multiplex PCR, and TCRdb kept only the in-frame ones, dropping some. The sample includes about 190,000 clones, 82% of them seen just once. The TCR comes from a woman between 18 and 29 years old in good health and CMV-seronegative. The chain couples TRBV19 to TRBJ2-1; D perhaps matches TRBD1 (6 bases). The sample consisted of PBMCs. CDR3 residues: CAGADSHGNEQFF. CDR3 bases: TGTGCCGGCGCGGACAGCCACGGGAATGAGCAGTTCTTC.